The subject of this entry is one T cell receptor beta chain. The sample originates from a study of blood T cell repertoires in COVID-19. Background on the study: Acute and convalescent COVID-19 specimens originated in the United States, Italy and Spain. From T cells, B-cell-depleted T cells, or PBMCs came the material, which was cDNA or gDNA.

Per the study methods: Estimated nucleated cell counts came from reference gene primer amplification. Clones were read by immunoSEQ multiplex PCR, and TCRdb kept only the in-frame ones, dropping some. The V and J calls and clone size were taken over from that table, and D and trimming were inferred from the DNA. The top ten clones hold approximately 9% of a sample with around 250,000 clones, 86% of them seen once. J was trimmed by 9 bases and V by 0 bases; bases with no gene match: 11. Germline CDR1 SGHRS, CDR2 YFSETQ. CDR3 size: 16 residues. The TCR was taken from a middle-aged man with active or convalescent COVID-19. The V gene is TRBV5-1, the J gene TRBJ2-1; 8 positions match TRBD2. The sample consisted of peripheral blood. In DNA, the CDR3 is TGCGCCAGCAGCTTGGATCCAGCGGGGGTCCTTGGTGAGCAGTTCTTC. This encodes CASSLDPAGVLGEQFF.